This T cell receptor beta chain comes out of a study of metastatic and nonmetastatic thyroid tumors. Study details: The comparison covered peripheral blood and tumor or nodule tissue in malignant and benign thyroid patients.

Every patient underwent thyroid surgery untreated. From germline, CDR1 is MRHNA and CDR2 SNTAGT. V shed 0 bases and J shed 2 bases, with 15 bases lying between them. CDR3 length equals 17 residues. TCRdb re-clonotyped the PCR reads through MiXCR. The table shows under 45,000 clones, with approximately 17% occurring only once. The sample holds many counts of this clone. Other DNA sequences within the sample encode an identical CDR3. The chain employs TRBV6-4 and TRBJ2-3; D is unclear. Sequencing was done on a sample of tumor tissue. The sequence derives from a female donor with papillary thyroid cancer or a benign thyroid nodule (not recorded which). Some clones in this sample may be carry-over from other donors' samples. The CDR3 bases are TGTGCCAGCAGTGACTCCCCCGGCGTGGGGTTCACAGATACGCAGTATTTT. This codes for CASSDSPGVGFTDTQYF.